This TCR beta chain was sequenced in a study of control samples from healthy donors and cancer patients (dated by TCRdb to the early 2020s). Including the terminal cysteine and phenylalanine, the CDR3 comprises 15 residues. Of the read, only the CDR3 DNA is kept; its 45 bases are in frame from base 1. The germline V gene encodes CDR1 LNHDA and CDR2 SQIVND (reference sequence). V is clipped by 3 bases and J by 1 base, and the sequence between their germline boundaries is 11 bases long. On this clone: It has no known antigen specificity. Base qualities were left out, and no much larger clone turns up one base away.

The library relied on the immunoSEQ multiplex PCR assay. In TCRdb, the immuneACCESS table is reduced to in-frame sequences with V and J assigned. These tables do not hold every clone; where another copy was compared, an unresolved V gene accounts for under half, and the others remain unexplained. Here the sample has more than 90,000 clones; around 89% occur a single time. Of the sample, about 8% is held by the ten largest clones. What was sequenced was blood. The rearranged segments are TRBV19 and TRBJ2-3; a weak D assignment points to TRBD1 (5 bases agree). The clonotype comes from a man aged 30-40 years in good health. The CDR3 region has the sequence CASSIQTGGTDTQYF. The DNA is TGTGCCAGTAGTATCCAAACAGGCGGCACAGATACGCAGTATTTT.